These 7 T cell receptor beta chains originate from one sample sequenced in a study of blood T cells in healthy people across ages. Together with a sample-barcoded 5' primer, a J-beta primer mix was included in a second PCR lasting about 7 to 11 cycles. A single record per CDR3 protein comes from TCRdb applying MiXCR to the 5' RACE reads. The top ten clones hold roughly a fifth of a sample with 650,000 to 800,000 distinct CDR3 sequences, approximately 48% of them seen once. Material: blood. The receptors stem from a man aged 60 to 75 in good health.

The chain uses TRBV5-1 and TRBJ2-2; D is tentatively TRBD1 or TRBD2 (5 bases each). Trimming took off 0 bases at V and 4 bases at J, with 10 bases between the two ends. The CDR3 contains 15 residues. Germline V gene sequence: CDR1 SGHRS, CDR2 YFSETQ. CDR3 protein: CASSLASGTTGELFF. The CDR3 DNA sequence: TGCGCCAGCAGCTTGGCCAGTGGGACCACCGGGGAGCTGTTTTTT.

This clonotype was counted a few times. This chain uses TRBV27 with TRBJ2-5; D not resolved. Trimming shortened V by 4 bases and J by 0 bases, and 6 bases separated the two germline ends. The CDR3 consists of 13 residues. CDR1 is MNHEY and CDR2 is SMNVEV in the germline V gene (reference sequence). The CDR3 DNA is TGTGCCAGCAGTTCCTTGTACCAAGAGACCCAGTACTTC. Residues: CASSSLYQETQYF.

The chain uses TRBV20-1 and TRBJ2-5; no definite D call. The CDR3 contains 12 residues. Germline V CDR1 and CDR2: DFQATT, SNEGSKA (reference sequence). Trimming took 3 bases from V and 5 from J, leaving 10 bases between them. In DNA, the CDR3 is TGCAGTGCTAGTACCGTAAGGGAGACCCAGTACTTC. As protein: CSASTVRETQYF.

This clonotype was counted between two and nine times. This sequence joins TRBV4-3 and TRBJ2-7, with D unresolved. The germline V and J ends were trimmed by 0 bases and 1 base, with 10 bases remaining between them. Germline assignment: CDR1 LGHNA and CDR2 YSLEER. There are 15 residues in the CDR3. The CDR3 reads CASSQERVRSYEQYF. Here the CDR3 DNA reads TGCGCCAGCAGCCAAGAAAGGGTGCGGTCCTACGAGCAGTACTTC.

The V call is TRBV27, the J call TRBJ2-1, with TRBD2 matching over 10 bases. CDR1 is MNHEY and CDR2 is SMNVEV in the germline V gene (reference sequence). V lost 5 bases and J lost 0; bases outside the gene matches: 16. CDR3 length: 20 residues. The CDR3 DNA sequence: TGTGCCAGCAGTCCTAAGATGCGTCCTAGCGGGAGCCACTCCTACAATGAGCAGTTCTTC. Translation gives CASSPKMRPSGSHSYNEQFF.

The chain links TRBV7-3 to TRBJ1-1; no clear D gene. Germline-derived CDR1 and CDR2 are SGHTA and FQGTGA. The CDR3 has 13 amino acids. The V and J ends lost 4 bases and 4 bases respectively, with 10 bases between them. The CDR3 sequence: CASSYDVGTEAFF. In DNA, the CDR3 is TGTGCCAGCAGCTACGACGTGGGCACTGAAGCTTTCTTT.

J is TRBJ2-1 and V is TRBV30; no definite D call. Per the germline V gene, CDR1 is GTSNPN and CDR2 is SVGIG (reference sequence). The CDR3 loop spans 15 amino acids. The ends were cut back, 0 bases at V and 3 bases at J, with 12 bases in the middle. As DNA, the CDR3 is TGTGCCTGGAGTGTACGCTTAGTGCACTACAATGAGCAGTTCTTC. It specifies CAWSVRLVHYNEQFF.